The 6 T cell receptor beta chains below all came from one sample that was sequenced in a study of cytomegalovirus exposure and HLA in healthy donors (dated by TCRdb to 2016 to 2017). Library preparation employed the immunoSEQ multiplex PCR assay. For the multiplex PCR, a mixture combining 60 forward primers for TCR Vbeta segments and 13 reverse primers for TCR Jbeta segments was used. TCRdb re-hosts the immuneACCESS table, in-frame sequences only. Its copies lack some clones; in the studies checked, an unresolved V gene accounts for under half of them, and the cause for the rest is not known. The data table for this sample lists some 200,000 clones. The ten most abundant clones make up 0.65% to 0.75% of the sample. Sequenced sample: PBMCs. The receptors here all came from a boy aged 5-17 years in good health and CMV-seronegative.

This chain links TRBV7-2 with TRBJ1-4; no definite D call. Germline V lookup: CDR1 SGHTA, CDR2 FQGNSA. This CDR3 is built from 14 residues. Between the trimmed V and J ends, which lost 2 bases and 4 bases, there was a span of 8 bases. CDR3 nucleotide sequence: TGTGCCAGCAGCTTAAGCTCCCTTAATGAAAAACTGTTTTTT. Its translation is CASSLSSLNEKLFF.

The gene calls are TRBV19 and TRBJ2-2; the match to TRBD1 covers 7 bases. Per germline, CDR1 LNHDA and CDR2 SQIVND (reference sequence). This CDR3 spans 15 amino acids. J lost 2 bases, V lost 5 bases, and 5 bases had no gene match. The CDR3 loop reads CASSVDRSNTGELFF. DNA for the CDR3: TGTGCCAGTAGTGTGGACAGGTCTAACACCGGGGAGCTGTTTTTT.

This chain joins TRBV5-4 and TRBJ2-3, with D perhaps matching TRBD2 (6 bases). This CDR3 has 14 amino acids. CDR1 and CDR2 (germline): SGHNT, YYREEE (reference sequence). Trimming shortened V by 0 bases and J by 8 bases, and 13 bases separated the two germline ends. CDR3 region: CASSLEAGRGTQYF. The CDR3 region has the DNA TGTGCCAGCAGCTTGGAGGCGGGGCGGGGTACGCAGTATTTT.

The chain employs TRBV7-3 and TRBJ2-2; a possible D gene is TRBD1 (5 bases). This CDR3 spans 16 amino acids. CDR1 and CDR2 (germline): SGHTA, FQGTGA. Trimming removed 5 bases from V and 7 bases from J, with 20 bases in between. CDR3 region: CASSPFSVGVSGELFF. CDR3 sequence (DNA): TGTGCCAGCAGCCCCTTTTCGGTAGGGGTTAGCGGGGAGCTGTTTTTT.

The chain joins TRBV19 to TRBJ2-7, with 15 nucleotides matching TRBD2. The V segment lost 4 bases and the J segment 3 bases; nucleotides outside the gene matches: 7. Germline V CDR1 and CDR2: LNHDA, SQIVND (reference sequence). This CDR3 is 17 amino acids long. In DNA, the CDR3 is TGTGCCAGTAGTACCACTGGGACTAGCGGGGGGTACTACGAGCAGTACTTC. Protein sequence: CASSTTGTSGGYYEQYF.

The CDR3 region is CASGGQDGYEQYF. As DNA, the CDR3 is TGTGCCAGCGGCGGACAGGATGGCTACGAGCAGTACTTC. The V and J genes are TRBV6-5 and TRBJ2-7, with 7 positions matching TRBD1. Germline V gene sequence: CDR1 MNHEY, CDR2 SVGAGI. This CDR3 comprises 13 residues. J gave up 3 bases and V 8 bases, and 7 bases lay outside the gene matches.